Reported below is one TCR beta chain. What it binds is not known. This specimen belongs to a study of response to subunit inactivated influenza vaccine. TCRdb passed the RT-PCR reads through MiXCR, listing each CDR3 protein once. The sample shows a few hundred thousand distinct CDR3 sequences, just over 20% of them seen only once. General study results and limits: The authors offered the suggestion that each seasonal influenza vaccination recruits few new T cells.

Germline loops: CDR1 LGHNA, CDR2 YNFKEQ. The CDR3 spans 14 residues. V lost 0 bases, J lost 0 bases, and 4 bases lay in between. The sequencing here drew on PBMCs from blood, taken 21 months after vaccination. The chain has TRBV4-2 and TRBJ2-3, with D uncertain. This receptor was obtained from a man aged 50-75 years who received an inactivated influenza vaccine. CDR3 sequence (DNA): TGTGCCAGCAGCCAAGATACGAGCACAGATACGCAGTATTTT. The encoded protein is CASSQDTSTDTQYF.